The 19 T cell receptor beta chains below come from one sample, sequenced in a study of cytomegalovirus exposure and HLA in healthy donors. 13 Jbeta primers and 60 Vbeta primers were used for the PCR. Generated by immunoSEQ multiplex PCR, the TCRdb table keeps only in-frame clones and is missing some. The sample has approximately 150,000 clones, approximately 80% seen once. Sample: PBMCs. The receptors were gathered from a woman in her 40s in good health and CMV-seronegative.

The chain links TRBV7-9 to TRBJ1-6; TRBD1 matches 11 bases. There are 13 residues in the CDR3. Germline CDR1 is SEHNR and CDR2 is FQNEAQ (reference sequence). This CDR3 reads CSGGQGASSPLHF. The CDR3 DNA sequence: TGTTCCGGAGGACAGGGGGCAAGTTCACCCCTCCACTTT.

The chain combines TRBV14 with TRBJ2-5, with TRBD2 identical over 15 bases. Trimming cost V 5 bases and J 5 bases; bases outside gene matches: 9. The germline gives CDR1 SGHDN, CDR2 FVKESK. The length of the CDR3 is 17 residues. The CDR3 DNA is TGTGCCAGCAGCTCGGGACTAGCGGGAGGCTGGACGGAGACCCAGTACTTC. Protein product: CASSSGLAGGWTETQYF.

The chain employs TRBV2 and TRBJ2-5; no reliable D call. The J call is doubtful: the DNA matches TRBJ2-7 better. From germline, CDR1 is SNHLY and CDR2 FYNNEI. CDR3 length equals 13 residues. CDR3 loop: CASSDPGYYEQYF. The CDR3, as DNA: TGTGCCAGCAGTGACCCGGGTTACTACGAGCAGTACTTC.

This chain joins TRBV28 and TRBJ2-7; 9 bases are shared with TRBD2. The CDR3 is 15 residues long. The V and J ends lost 5 bases and 5 bases, in that order; junction bases with no gene match: 10. In germline, CDR1 is MDHEN, CDR2 SYDVKM. The CDR3 DNA reads TGTGCCAGCAGTCCCCGAGGTAGCGGGGGCCACGAGCAGTACTTC. Protein: CASSPRGSGGHEQYF.

The chain carries TRBV28 and TRBJ2-7, with D perhaps TRBD1 (6 bases). V gave up 3 bases and J gave up 7 bases, with 19 bases separating them. The CDR3 contains 15 residues. CDR1 is MDHEN and CDR2 is SYDVKM in the germline V gene. The CDR3 spells CASSFTRGQTAEQYF. The CDR3 DNA follows: TGTGCCAGCAGTTTTACCAGGGGCCAGACTGCGGAGCAGTACTTC.

V and J are TRBV6-1 and TRBJ1-6, with TRBD1 identical over 7 bases. Germline CDR1 MNHNS, CDR2 SASEGT. The CDR3 loop spans 18 amino acids. V shed 4 bases and J 5 bases; nucleotides not matched to a gene: 14. For the CDR3, the DNA is TGTGCCAGCAGTGGAGGATGGGACAGAGAGAGAAATAATTCACCCCTCCACTTT. Translated: CASSGGWDRERNNSPLHF.

This chain uses TRBV19 with TRBJ2-7, with D tentatively TRBD1 (6 bases). Trimming left V 5 bases short and J 3 bases short, with 14 bases between. The CDR3 contains 14 residues. CDR1 is LNHDA, CDR2 SQIVND, per germline (reference sequence). The CDR3 bases are TGTGCCAGTAGTCCCAGGACAGCCTTCTACGAGCAGTACTTC. It is translated as CASSPRTAFYEQYF. The full variable domain, completed using reference TRBV19 and TRBJ2-7, is DGGITQSPKYLFRKEGQNVTLSCEQNLNHDAMYWYRQDPGQGLRLIYYSQIVNDFQKGDIAEGYSVSREKKESFPLTVTSAQKNPTAFYLCASSPRTAFYEQYFGPGTRLTVT.

The rearrangement uses TRBV12-5 and TRBJ1-3; the D gene is possibly TRBD1 (5 bases). Germline V gene data show CDR1 as LGHNT and CDR2 as FRNRAP. The V gene lost 0 bases and the J gene lost 2 bases, with 5 bases spanning the gap. This CDR3 has 14 amino acids. The CDR3 coding sequence is TGTGCTAGTGGTTTGGTCAGGGCTGGAAACACCATATATTTT. As protein: CASGLVRAGNTIYF.

For this clone: An end of the junction does not agree with germline; a read error may underlie this. This sequence joins TRBV7-9 and TRBJ1-2, with D perhaps TRBD1 (5 bases). This CDR3 contains 12 residues. CDR1 is SEHNR, CDR2 FQNEAQ, per germline (reference sequence). CDR3: CSSSLGASGYTF. CDR3 bases: TGTTCCAGCAGCTTAGGGGCTAGCGGCTACACCTTC.

This clone showed up just a few times. V usage is TRBV5-1 and J usage is TRBJ1-1; D may be TRBD1 (6 bases). The length of the CDR3 is 15 residues. Trimming cost V 4 bases and J 4 bases, with 17 bases left between them. Germline V gene sequence: CDR1 SGHRS, CDR2 YFSETQ. The CDR3 region is CASSGGQEFSTEAFF. CDR3 sequence (DNA): TGCGCCAGCAGCGGGGGACAAGAATTCAGCACTGAAGCTTTCTTT.

CDR3 DNA sequence: TGTGCCAGTAGTGTACCCAGGGGGAACACTGAAGCTTTCTTT. Its protein is CASSVPRGNTEAFF. The chain employs TRBV19 and TRBJ1-1, with D maybe TRBD1 (6 bases). Trimming left V 5 bases short and J 1 base short, with 11 bases between. Germline CDR1 and CDR2: LNHDA and SQIVND (reference sequence). The CDR3 contains 14 residues.

This rearrangement joins TRBV28 to TRBJ2-7; possibly TRBD2 for D (6 bases). V lost 7 bases and J lost 0, with 16 bases in between. From germline, CDR1 is MDHEN and CDR2 SYDVKM. The length of the CDR3 is 15 residues. The CDR3 is CASTDGTPASYEQYF. The DNA for the CDR3 is TGTGCCAGCACGGACGGGACTCCCGCCTCCTACGAGCAGTACTTC. The full variable domain, completed using reference TRBV28 and TRBJ2-7, is DVKVTQSSRYLVKRTGEKVFLECVQDMDHENMFWYRQDPGLGLRLIYFSYDVKMKEKGDIPEGYSVSREKKERFSLILESASTNQTSMYLCASTDGTPASYEQYFGPGTRLTVT.

V gene TRBV18 combines with J gene TRBJ1-4, with 12 positions matching TRBD1. The CDR3 spans 17 residues. V trimming: 4 bases; J trimming: 8 bases; junction bases outside the gene matches: 11. The germline V gene encodes CDR1 KGHSH and CDR2 LQKENI. The CDR3 DNA follows: TGTGCCAGCTCACGCACCGGGACAGGGGGCGCCGACGAAAAACTGTTTTTT. Residues: CASSRTGTGGADEKLFF.

The chain combines TRBV9 with TRBJ2-1; a weak D match, TRBD2 (5 bases). The CDR3 has 15 residues. The V and J ends lost 0 bases and 9 bases respectively, with 16 bases between them. CDR1 and CDR2 from the germline V gene are SGDLS and YYNGEE. The chain's CDR3 is CASSVASTPAGEQFF. The CDR3 DNA reads as TGTGCCAGCAGCGTAGCTTCGACGCCCGCGGGTGAGCAGTTCTTC.

The CDR3 bases are TGTGCCAGCAGTTCCGGACAGGGTTACACCGGGGAGCTGTTTTTT. Residues: CASSSGQGYTGELFF. The V and J genes are TRBV6-5 and TRBJ2-2, with 8 bases matching TRBD1. With 4 bases clipped from V and 3 bases from J, the junction kept 4 bases outside the gene matches. In germline, CDR1 is MNHEY, CDR2 SVGAGI. The CDR3 contains 15 residues.

V usage is TRBV4-2 and J usage is TRBJ2-5; a possible D gene is TRBD2 (5 bases). This CDR3 comprises 15 residues. Germline CDR1 and CDR2: LGHNA and YNFKEQ. V was pared by 0 bases and J by 4 bases, with 12 bases between. The CDR3 here is CASSQEVASRETQYF. DNA of the CDR3: TGTGCCAGCAGCCAAGAGGTAGCGAGCCGAGAGACCCAGTACTTC.

The chain recombines TRBV9 with TRBJ2-3; D is possibly TRBD1 (6 bases). This CDR3 has 16 amino acids. In germline, CDR1 is SGDLS, CDR2 YYNGEE. Trimming left V 4 bases short and J 6 bases short, with 21 bases between. For the CDR3, the DNA is TGTGCCAGCAGCTTTCGTATACAGGGAGTCGAGGATACGCAGTATTTT. It encodes CASSFRIQGVEDTQYF.

The V and J genes are TRBV14 and TRBJ2-2; TRBD1 matches 11 bases. This CDR3 contains 17 residues. The trim removed 2 bases at V and 2 bases at J, leaving 4 bases unmatched. Germline V gives CDR1 SGHDN, CDR2 FVKESK. CDR3 sequence (DNA): TGTGCCAGCAGCCAATATGGACAGGGGGCTAACACCGGGGAGCTGTTTTTT. Its protein is CASSQYGQGANTGELFF. The full variable domain, completed using reference TRBV14 and TRBJ2-2, is EAGVTQFPSHSVIEKGQTVTLRCDPISGHDNLYWYRRVMGKEIKFLLHFVKESKQDESGMPNNRFLAERTGGTYSTLKVQPAELEDSGVYFCASSQYGQGANTGELFFGEGSRLTVL.

The gene calls are TRBV6-5 and TRBJ1-2; 7 positions match TRBD1. CDR3 size: 12 residues. With V trimmed by 5 bases and J by 5 bases, 2 bases remained unmatched. Germline CDR1 is MNHEY and CDR2 is SVGAGI. The CDR3 DNA follows: TGTGCCAGCAGTCGGGACAGATATGGCTACACCTTC. Its translation: CASSRDRYGYTF.